These T cell receptor beta chains were read from a single sample in a study of siplizumab effects on memory and regulatory T cells. Some clones are missing from TCRdb's copy, which holds only in-frame ones; the method was immunoSEQ multiplex PCR. Here the sample spans some 100,000 clones, 80% to 95% being singletons. The sample taken for sequencing was CD8+ T cells sorted from blood. The origin of the receptors is a human donor in good health. Each CDR3 is given with its conserved first and last residue. D genes are given only for firm matches. Clone size, where shown, is once, few, many, or a class for clones that have expanded.

v_call	clone_size	j_call	d_call	cdr3_nt	cdr3_aa
TRBV7-8	.	TRBJ2-7	TRBD1	TGTGCCAGCAGCCCAACAGGGGGCGCTTACGAGCAGTACTTC	CASSPTGGAYEQYF
TRBV15	.	TRBJ1-1	.	TGTGCCACCAGCAGAGAGCGGGGATGGACTGAAGCTTTCTTT	CATSRERGWTEAFF
TRBV7-9	once	TRBJ2-2	TRBD1	TGTGCCAGCAGACCCGGGACAGGGGGGTTCGGGGAGCTGTTTTTT	CASRPGTGGFGELFF
TRBV9	.	TRBJ2-1	.	TGTGCCAGCAGCGTAGTCGGGACCCGAACCTACAATGAGCAGTTCTTC	CASSVVGTRTYNEQFF
TRBV27	.	TRBJ1-6	TRBD1	TGTGCCAGCAGTTACGGGACAGTTAATTCACCCCTCCACTTT	CASSYGTVNSPLHF
TRBV5-1	.	TRBJ2-7	TRBD1	TGCGCCAGCAGCCGGGACAGTATATCCTACGAGCAGTACTTC	CASSRDSISYEQYF
TRBV7-2	.	TRBJ1-1	.	TGTGCCAGCAGCTTATCAAGGGACCTAAACACTGAAGCTTTCTTT	CASSLSRDLNTEAFF
TRBV18	.	TRBJ2-3	.	TGTGCCAGCTCACCACTGGAACGGTTCACAGATACGCAGTATTTT	CASSPLERFTDTQYF
TRBV13	.	TRBJ1-3	.	TGTGCCAGCAGCTCCAGGGAGGCGGACACCATATATTTT	CASSSREADTIYF
TRBV7-9	once	TRBJ1-5	TRBD1	TGTGCCAGCAGCTCCGGGACAGGGGGCCTAAATCAGCCCCAGCATTTT	CASSSGTGGLNQPQHF
TRBV4-3	.	TRBJ2-5	TRBD2	TGCGCCAGCAGCCAAGAGGCGGGAGGGTTCGGAGAGACCCAGTACTTC	CASSQEAGGFGETQYF
TRBV4-1	once	TRBJ2-7	TRBD2	TGCGCCAGCAGCCATGGCGGTGTGGCGGGAGGTTCCTACGAGCAGTACTTC	CASSHGGVAGGSYEQYF
TRBV18	.	TRBJ1-4	.	TGTGCCAGCACCCCCGGGGAGGGCGCAACTAATGAAAAACTGTTTTTT	CASTPGEGATNEKLFF
TRBV6-5	.	TRBJ2-7	.	TGTGCCAGCAGTTATGGTTCAGGATTCGCCTACGAGCAGTACTTC	CASSYGSGFAYEQYF
TRBV4-1	.	TRBJ2-7	.	TGCGCCAGCAGCCAAGGGCTGACAGCCCACGAGCAGTACTTC	CASSQGLTAHEQYF
TRBV21-1	.	TRBJ2-3	.	TGTGCCAGCAGAAGGGGGGGACTAGCGGGGCGGAGCACAGATACGCAGTATTTT	CASRRGGLAGRSTDTQYF
TRBV11-3	.	TRBJ2-1	TRBD2	TGTGCCAGCCGGACTAGCGGGGGGTACTCCTACAATGAGCAGTTCTTC	CASRTSGGYSYNEQFF
TRBV9	once	TRBJ2-1	.	TGTGCCAGCAGCGTAGGTTCCTATAAGGGGGATGAGCAATTCTTC	CASSVGSYKGDEQFF
TRBV6-1	.	TRBJ2-5	.	TGTGCCAGCATCGACAGGGAGGGGGGCCGGGAGACCCAGTACTTC	CASIDREGGRETQYF
TRBV7-9	.	TRBJ2-7	TRBD2	TGTGCCAGCAGCCGGATCCCCGGGGGGACCTACGAGCAGTACTTC	CASSRIPGGTYEQYF
TRBV4-3	few	TRBJ1-2	.	TGCGCCAGCAGCCAAGCGGTTCGGAGTAACTATGGCTACACCTTC	CASSQAVRSNYGYTF
TRBV4-2	.	TRBJ2-3	TRBD2	TGTGCCAGCAGCCAAGACGGGGCGGCGGGGGGGCCCCCAGATACGCAGTATTTT	CASSQDGAAGGPPDTQYF
TRBV9	.	TRBJ2-1	.	TGTGCCAGCAGCGCCGGGGCCTACAATGAGCAGTTCTTC	CASSAGAYNEQFF
TRBV5-4	once	TRBJ2-5	.	TGTGCCAGCAGCCCGTGGGGGCCGCAAGAGACCCAGTACTTC	CASSPWGPQETQYF
TRBV7-8	.	TRBJ2-1	TRBD2	TGTGCCAGCAGCTTAGAGGCGGGAGGCTCCTACAATGAGCAGTTCTTC	CASSLEAGGSYNEQFF
TRBV4-1	.	TRBJ2-3	.	TGCGCCAGCAGCCAAGGGGGCAGACTCACAGATACGCAGTATTTT	CASSQGGRLTDTQYF
TRBV7-6	once	TRBJ2-7	TRBD1	TGTGCCAGCAGCTTAAGCGAGAGGGCAGGGGGCCGAGAGCAGTACTTC	CASSLSERAGGREQYF
TRBV6-5	.	TRBJ1-1	.	TGTGCCAGCAGTCTGACCCAGAACACTGAAGCTTTCTTT	CASSLTQNTEAFF
TRBV29-1	.	TRBJ2-1	.	TGCAGCGTTGAATGGTTCTCTAATGAGCAGTTCTTC	CSVEWFSNEQFF
TRBV21-1	.	TRBJ1-6	.	TGTGCCAGCAGCAAAGACCAGGGCCGGGTACCCCTCCACTTT	CASSKDQGRVPLHF
TRBV11-3	once	TRBJ1-3	.	TGTGCCAGCAGCAGAGACAGGAGCTCTGGAAACACCATATATTTT	CASSRDRSSGNTIYF
TRBV4-3	.	TRBJ2-1	.	TGCGCCAGCAGCCAAGATTATCAGGGGCAGTACAATGAGCAGTTCTTC	CASSQDYQGQYNEQFF
TRBV5-5	.	TRBJ1-2	TRBD1	TGTGCCAGCAGCTTGGTCGGGACAGTAACTAACTATGGCTACACCTTC	CASSLVGTVTNYGYTF
TRBV12-5	.	TRBJ2-1	.	TGTGCTAGTGGGCGGGGAGGCTACCACAATGAGCAGTTCTTC	CASGRGGYHNEQFF
TRBV7-9	.	TRBJ2-3	.	TGTGCCAGCAGCTTAGAAGGCGGCACAGATACGCAGTATTTT	CASSLEGGTDTQYF
TRBV9	.	TRBJ1-5	.	TGTGCCAGCGGCGGTAGCAATCAGCCCCAGCATTTT	CASGGSNQPQHF
TRBV5-1	.	TRBJ2-5	TRBD2	TGCGCCAGCAGCTTGGGGCTAGCGGGGCTAGCACGGGAGACCCAGTACTTC	CASSLGLAGLARETQYF
TRBV9	.	TRBJ2-7	.	TGTGCCAGCAGCGCAGACGACACCGACTACGAGCAGTACTTC	CASSADDTDYEQYF
TRBV4-1	.	TRBJ1-1	TRBD1	TGCGCCAGCAGCCCAAGCCAGGGGGCCACTGAAGCTTTCTTT	CASSPSQGATEAFF